The 23 T cell receptor beta chains below come from one sample, sequenced in a study of cytomegalovirus exposure and HLA in healthy donors. In the PCR, 60 Vbeta and 13 Jbeta primers were used. Only in-frame clones appear in the TCRdb table, and some are missing; sequencing was by immunoSEQ multiplex PCR. The data contain nearly 110,000 clones, more than 60% of them singletons. Source material: PBMCs. The receptors here all came from a man between 60 and 70 years old in good health and CMV-seronegative.

The rearrangement uses TRBV5-1 and TRBJ2-7; 7 nucleotides align to TRBD2. V was clipped by 1 base and J by 6 bases; unmatched bases: 13. This CDR3 has 16 residues. Per the germline V gene, CDR1 is SGHRS and CDR2 is YFSETQ. The CDR3 region has the DNA TGCGCCAGCAGCTTGAATCCCGGGACTACCACGCGCGAGCAGTACTTC. Its translation is CASSLNPGTTTREQYF.

The rearrangement links TRBV7-8 to TRBJ1-6; D gene unclear. CDR3 size: 12 residues. Germline-derived CDR1 and CDR2 are SGHVS and FQNEAQ. The germline V and J ends were trimmed by 4 bases and 7 bases, with 5 bases remaining between them. DNA of the CDR3: TGTGCCAGCAGCTCAAGCAATTCACCCCTCCACTTT. Residues: CASSSSNSPLHF.

This chain links TRBV7-2 with TRBJ2-2; the match to TRBD2 covers 9 bases. CDR3 length: 19 residues. Germline CDR1 and CDR2: SGHTA and FQGNSA. Losses at the gene ends were 5 bases for V and 2 bases for J; bases not matched to a gene: 15. CDR3 nucleotide sequence: TGTGCCAGCAGCCCTGGGGCTTTACAGCGGGGGGTAAACACCGGGGAGCTGTTTTTT. As protein: CASSPGALQRGVNTGELFF.

The genes are TRBV27 and TRBJ2-3, with 12 bases identical to TRBD2. Unmatched junction bases numbered 7, after V lost 5 bases and J lost 1 base. Germline V lookup: CDR1 MNHEY, CDR2 SMNVEV (reference sequence). The CDR3 runs 17 residues. CDR3 coding DNA: TGTGCCAGCAGTGCGCTCCGGACTAGCGGGGGCACAGATACGCAGTATTTT. Translated, it gives CASSALRTSGGTDTQYF.

This chain uses TRBV6-1 with TRBJ1-2, with unresolved D. This CDR3 is 15 amino acids long. The V end lost 5 bases, the J end lost 4 bases, and 17 bases lay between the germline ends. The germline CDR1 and CDR2 sequences are MNHNS and SASEGT. The CDR3 region has the DNA TGTGCCAGCAGTCCCGACTTCAGACGATTCTATGGCTACACCTTC. Translated, it gives CASSPDFRRFYGYTF.

This clone was found once. The genes are TRBV19 and TRBJ1-1; a weak D match, TRBD1 (5 bases). Trimming took off 3 bases at V and 1 base at J, with 9 bases between the two ends. CDR1 and CDR2 (germline): LNHDA, SQIVND (reference sequence). This CDR3 has 14 residues. CDR3 coding DNA: TGTGCCAGTAGTATTGTAACAGGGAACACTGAAGCTTTCTTT. The encoded protein is CASSIVTGNTEAFF.

The chain couples TRBV2 to TRBJ2-2; 7 bases agree with TRBD1. The V segment lost 3 bases and the J segment 7 bases; nucleotides outside the gene matches: 11. In germline, CDR1 is SNHLY, CDR2 FYNNEI. The CDR3 totals 16 residues. CDR3 region: CASSDRSGGVVGELFF. DNA of the CDR3: TGTGCCAGCAGTGATCGGTCAGGGGGAGTTGTCGGGGAGCTGTTTTTT.

CDR3 bases: TGTGCCTGGAGTCTAAGCTGGGACAGGGGTGACCAGCCCCAGCATTTT. As protein: CAWSLSWDRGDQPQHF. This chain connects TRBV30 to TRBJ1-5, with 10 positions matching TRBD1. After removal of 2 bases from V and 7 bases from J, the junction contained 11 bases not matched to a gene. Germline CDR1 reads GTSNPN; CDR2 reads SVGIG (reference sequence). This CDR3 is built from 16 residues.

The chain recombines TRBV7-2 with TRBJ2-5, with TRBD2 matching over 13 bases. After removal of 1 base from V and 6 bases from J, the junction contained 5 bases not matched to a gene. From germline, CDR1 is SGHTA and CDR2 FQGNSA. The CDR3 consists of 16 residues. This CDR3 reads CASSLGGLAGSQTQYF. The CDR3 DNA reads as TGTGCCAGCAGCTTAGGGGGACTAGCGGGGAGTCAGACCCAGTACTTC. Using reference TRBV7-2 and TRBJ2-5 for the parts outside the CDR3, the full variable domain is GAGVSQSPSNKVTEKGKDVELRCDPISGHTALYWYRQSLGQGLEFLIYFQGNSAPDKSGLPSDRFSAERTGGSVSTLTIQRTQQEDSAVYLCASSLGGLAGSQTQYFGPGTRLLVL.

This clone came up a few times. The chain joins TRBV4-2 to TRBJ2-3, with 9 bases aligning to TRBD2. Germline lookup yields CDR1 LGHNA and CDR2 YNFKEQ. Germline trimming cut 2 bases from V and 3 bases from J; bases unmatched to any gene: 3. CDR3 length: 15 amino acids. The CDR3 DNA reads TGTGCCAGCAGCCAATTTCTAGCGGGGACAGATACGCAGTATTTT. This translates into CASSQFLAGTDTQYF.

This clone was found once. Other DNA sequences from this sample encode an identical CDR3 as well. The chain joins TRBV5-4 to TRBJ2-5; perhaps TRBD1 as D (5 bases). The CDR3 runs 14 residues. Germline CDR1 is SGHNT and CDR2 is YYREEE (reference sequence). Trimming pared 0 bases from V and 2 bases from J, leaving 8 bases between. CDR3 sequence reads: CASSLGRGQETQYF. Here the CDR3 DNA reads TGTGCCAGCAGCTTGGGTAGGGGACAAGAGACCCAGTACTTC.

This chain connects TRBV5-1 to TRBJ2-5, with TRBD2 identical over 11 bases. Germline CDR1 is SGHRS and CDR2 is YFSETQ. V dropped 0 bases and J dropped 3; count of bases not matched to a gene: 10. This CDR3 has 18 residues. The CDR3 spells CASSLARTSGGYEETQYF. The CDR3 DNA is TGCGCCAGCAGCTTGGCGCGCACTAGCGGGGGCTACGAAGAGACCCAGTACTTC.

The V gene is TRBV7-9, the J gene TRBJ1-2, with TRBD1 matching 7 bases. J gave up 7 bases and V 5 bases, and 10 bases lay outside the gene matches. The germline CDR1 and CDR2 sequences are SEHNR and FQNEAQ (reference sequence). This CDR3 region has 14 residues. CDR3 protein: CASSPGTEDGGYTF. CDR3 DNA: TGTGCCAGCAGCCCCGGGACAGAAGATGGTGGCTACACCTTC. Based on the CDR3 plus reference TRBV7-9 and TRBJ1-2, the full variable domain is DTGVSQNPRHKITKRGQNVTFRCDPISEHNRLYWYRQTLGQGPEFLTYFQNEAQLEKSRLLSDRFSAERPKGSFSTLEIQRTEQGDSAMYLCASSPGTEDGGYTFGSGTRLTVV.

This sequence joins TRBV5-6 and TRBJ1-5; D is possibly TRBD1 (6 bases). CDR3 size: 17 residues. Deletions cut 4 bases from V and 7 bases from J, with 24 bases between. Germline assignment: CDR1 SGHDT and CDR2 YYEEEE. Written as DNA, the CDR3 is TGTGCCAGCAGCCCGGGGGGCCCAGGGTATCTCGGGCAGCCCCAGCATTTT. Translation: CASSPGGPGYLGQPQHF.

This rearrangement joins TRBV30 to TRBJ2-7; D unresolved. The CDR3 loop spans 15 amino acids. Germline CDR1 reads GTSNPN; CDR2 reads SVGIG (reference sequence). V lost 0 bases, J lost 4 bases, and 16 bases lay in between. The CDR3 is CAWSVGQPGRYEQYF. In nucleotides, the CDR3 is TGTGCCTGGAGTGTAGGCCAGCCAGGCCGGTACGAGCAGTACTTC. The full variable domain, in which reference TRBV30 and TRBJ2-7 provide the parts outside the CDR3, is SQTIHQWPATLVQPVGSPLSLECTVEGTSNPNLYWYRQAAGRGLQLLFYSVGIGQISSEVPQNLSASRPQDRQFILSSKKLLLSDSGFYLCAWSVGQPGRYEQYFGPGTRLTVT.

Only one count was recorded for this clone. The chain is built from TRBV27 and TRBJ2-2; D perhaps matches TRBD2 (6 bases). The germline V gene has CDR1 MNHEY and CDR2 SMNVEV (reference sequence). CDR3 length: 14 residues. With 5 bases removed from V and 8 bases from J, the gap between germline ends came to 15 bases. The CDR3: CASSPLGGLGELFF. The DNA of the CDR3 is TGTGCCAGCAGTCCCCTCGGGGGTTTAGGGGAGCTGTTTTTT.

V is TRBV5-1 and J is TRBJ2-1; perhaps TRBD2 as D (6 bases). Per germline, CDR1 SGHRS and CDR2 YFSETQ. Trimming pared 4 bases from V and 5 bases from J, leaving 22 bases between. This CDR3 has 17 amino acids. This chain's CDR3 is CASSKVPGGAGNNEQFF. CDR3 sequence (DNA): TGCGCCAGCAGCAAGGTCCCTGGCGGGGCGGGAAACAATGAGCAGTTCTTC.

The chain is built from TRBV2 and TRBJ2-3, with TRBD2 matching 8 bases. This CDR3 has 15 amino acids. Germline V gives CDR1 SNHLY, CDR2 FYNNEI. Trimming removed 5 bases from V and 3 bases from J; junction bases left unmatched: 7. In DNA, the CDR3 is TGTGCCAGCAGTACCGGGGGGGGGCGGACAGATACGCAGTATTTT. This translates into CASSTGGGRTDTQYF. Filled out from reference TRBV2 and TRBJ2-3, the complete variable domain reads EPEVTQTPSHQVTQMGQEVILRCVPISNHLYFYWYRQILGQKVEFLVSFYNNEISEKSEIFDDQFSVERPDGSNFTLKIRSTKLEDSAMYFCASSTGGGRTDTQYFGPGTRLTVL.

The J gene is TRBJ1-1, the V gene TRBV13; D gene uncertain. CDR3 size: 15 residues. The V gene lost 0 bases and the J gene lost 1 base, with 9 bases spanning the gap. CDR1 is PRHDT, CDR2 FYEKMQ, per germline (reference sequence). The CDR3 DNA reads as TGTGCCAGCAGCTTAGGCCGGGTAGGGAACACTGAAGCTTTCTTT. This gives the protein CASSLGRVGNTEAFF.

The chain is built from TRBV29-1 and TRBJ2-5, with TRBD2 as a possible D gene (7 bases). Trimming shortened V by 5 bases and J by 2 bases, and 12 bases separated the two germline ends. Germline CDR1 reads SQVTM; CDR2 reads ANQGSEA. The CDR3 length is 13 residues. DNA for the CDR3: TGCAGCGTTCAACAGGGAGGGCAAGAGACCCAGTACTTC. It encodes CSVQQGGQETQYF.

V gene TRBV19 combines with J gene TRBJ1-6; perhaps TRBD1 as D (6 bases). Germline V gene data show CDR1 as LNHDA and CDR2 as SQIVND (reference sequence). Trimming removed 6 bases at V and 1 base at J, with 10 bases between. The CDR3 spans 15 residues. CDR3 coding DNA: TGTGCCAGTAGAAACAGGGCTTCCTATAATTCACCCCTCCACTTT. Amino acids: CASRNRASYNSPLHF.

This chain connects TRBV5-1 to TRBJ2-1, with 9 nucleotides matching TRBD2. With 0 bases clipped from V and 7 bases from J, the junction kept 8 bases outside the gene matches. There are 16 residues in the CDR3. From germline, CDR1 is SGHRS and CDR2 YFSETQ. CDR3 sequence reads: CASSLGAGGFSNEQFF. CDR3 coding DNA: TGCGCCAGCAGCTTGGGTGCGGGGGGGTTTTCGAATGAGCAGTTCTTC.

This sequence joins TRBV6-5 and TRBJ1-2; D gene unclear. CDR1 and CDR2 (germline): MNHEY, SVGAGI. The CDR3 is made up of 14 amino acids. V gave up 5 bases and J gave up 0 bases, with 10 bases separating them. CDR3 nucleotides: TGTGCCAGCAGTATTCTGGGAGCTAACTATGGCTACACCTTC. It translates to CASSILGANYGYTF.